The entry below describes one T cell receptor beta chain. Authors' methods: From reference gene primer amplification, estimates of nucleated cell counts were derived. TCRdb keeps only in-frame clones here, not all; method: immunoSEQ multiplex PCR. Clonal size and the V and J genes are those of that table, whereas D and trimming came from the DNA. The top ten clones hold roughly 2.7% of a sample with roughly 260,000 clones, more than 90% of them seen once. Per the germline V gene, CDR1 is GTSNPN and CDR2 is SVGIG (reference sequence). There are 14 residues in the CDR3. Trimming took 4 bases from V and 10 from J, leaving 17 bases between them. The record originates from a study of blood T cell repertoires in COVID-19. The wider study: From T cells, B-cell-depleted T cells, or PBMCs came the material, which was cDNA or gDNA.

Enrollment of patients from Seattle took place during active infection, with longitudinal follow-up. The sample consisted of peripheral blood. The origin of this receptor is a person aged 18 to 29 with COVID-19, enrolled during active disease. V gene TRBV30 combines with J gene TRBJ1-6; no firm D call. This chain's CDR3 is CAWTEGGGGSPLHF. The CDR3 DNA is TGTGCCTGGACGGAAGGCGGAGGAGGCTCACCCCTCCACTTT.